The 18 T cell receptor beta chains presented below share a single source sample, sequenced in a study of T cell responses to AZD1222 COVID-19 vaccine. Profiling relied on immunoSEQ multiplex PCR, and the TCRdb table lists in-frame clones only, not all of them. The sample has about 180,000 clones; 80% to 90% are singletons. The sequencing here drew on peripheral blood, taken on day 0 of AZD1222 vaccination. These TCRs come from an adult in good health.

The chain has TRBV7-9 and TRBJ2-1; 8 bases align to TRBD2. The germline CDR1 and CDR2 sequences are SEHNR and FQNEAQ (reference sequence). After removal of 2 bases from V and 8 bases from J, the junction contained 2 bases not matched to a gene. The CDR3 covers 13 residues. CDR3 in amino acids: CASSLTTSDEQFF. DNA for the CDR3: TGTGCCAGCAGCTTAACGACTAGCGATGAGCAGTTCTTC.

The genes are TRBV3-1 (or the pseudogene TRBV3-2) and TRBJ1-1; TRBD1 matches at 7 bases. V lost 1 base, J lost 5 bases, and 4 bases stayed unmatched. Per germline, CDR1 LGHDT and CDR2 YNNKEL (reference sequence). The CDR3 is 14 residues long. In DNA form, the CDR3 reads TGTGCCAGCAGCCAAGGAGACAGGGTGACTGAAGCTTTCTTT. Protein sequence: CASSQGDRVTEAFF.

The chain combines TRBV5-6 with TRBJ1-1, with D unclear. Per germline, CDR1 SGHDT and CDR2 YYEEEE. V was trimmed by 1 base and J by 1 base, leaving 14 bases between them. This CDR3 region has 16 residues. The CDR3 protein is CASSLFGRAKNTEAFF. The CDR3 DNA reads TGTGCCAGCAGCTTGTTCGGACGGGCAAAGAACACTGAAGCTTTCTTT.

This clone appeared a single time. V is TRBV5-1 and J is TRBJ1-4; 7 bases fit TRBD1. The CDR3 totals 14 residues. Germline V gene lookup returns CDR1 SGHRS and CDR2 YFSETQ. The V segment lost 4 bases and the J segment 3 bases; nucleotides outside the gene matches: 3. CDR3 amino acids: CASSPGTANEKLFF. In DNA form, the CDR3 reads TGCGCCAGCAGCCCCGGGACAGCTAATGAAAAACTGTTTTTT.

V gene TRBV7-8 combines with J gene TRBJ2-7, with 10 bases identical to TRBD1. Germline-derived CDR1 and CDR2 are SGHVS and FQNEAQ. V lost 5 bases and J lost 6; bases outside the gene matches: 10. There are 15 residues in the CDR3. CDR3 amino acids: CASSPPGQGPGEQYF. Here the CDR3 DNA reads TGTGCCAGCAGCCCTCCGGGACAGGGGCCAGGCGAGCAGTACTTC.

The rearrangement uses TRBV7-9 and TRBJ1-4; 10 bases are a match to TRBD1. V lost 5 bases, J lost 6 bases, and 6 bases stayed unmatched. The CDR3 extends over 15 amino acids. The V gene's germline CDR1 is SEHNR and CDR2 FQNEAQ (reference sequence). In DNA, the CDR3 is TGTGCCAGCAGCGCGCGACAGGGGGCCGATGAAAAACTGTTTTTT. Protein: CASSARQGADEKLFF.

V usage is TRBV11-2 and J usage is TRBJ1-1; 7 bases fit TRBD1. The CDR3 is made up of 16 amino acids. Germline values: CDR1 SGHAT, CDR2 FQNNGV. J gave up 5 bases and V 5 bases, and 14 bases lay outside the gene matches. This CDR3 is CASSPGGLSGGTEAFF. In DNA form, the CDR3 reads TGTGCCAGCAGCCCAGGAGGTTTGTCAGGGGGGACTGAAGCTTTCTTT.

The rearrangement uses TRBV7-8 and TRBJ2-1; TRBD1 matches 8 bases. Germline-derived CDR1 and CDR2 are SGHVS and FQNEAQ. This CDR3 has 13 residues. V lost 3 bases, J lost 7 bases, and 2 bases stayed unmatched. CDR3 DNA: TGTGCCAGCAGCTTCCAGGGGGCGAATGAGCAGTTCTTC. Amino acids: CASSFQGANEQFF.

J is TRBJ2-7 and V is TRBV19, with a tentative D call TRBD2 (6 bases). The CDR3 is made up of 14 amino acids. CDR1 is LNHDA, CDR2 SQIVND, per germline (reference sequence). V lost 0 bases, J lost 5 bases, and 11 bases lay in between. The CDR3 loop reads CASSIDPGGNEQYF. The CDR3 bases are TGTGCCAGTAGTATAGACCCCGGGGGAAACGAGCAGTACTTC.

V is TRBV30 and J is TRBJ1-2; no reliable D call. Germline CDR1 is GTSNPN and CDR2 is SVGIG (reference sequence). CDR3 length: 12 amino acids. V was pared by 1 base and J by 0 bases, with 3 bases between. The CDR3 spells CAWSDTNYGYTF. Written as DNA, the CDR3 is TGTGCCTGGAGTGACACTAACTATGGCTACACCTTC.

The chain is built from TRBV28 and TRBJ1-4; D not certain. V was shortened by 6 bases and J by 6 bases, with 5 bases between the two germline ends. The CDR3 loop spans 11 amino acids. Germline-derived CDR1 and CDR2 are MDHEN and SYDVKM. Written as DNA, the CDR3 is TGTGCCAGCAGATCCTATGAAAAACTGTTTTTT. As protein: CASRSYEKLFF.

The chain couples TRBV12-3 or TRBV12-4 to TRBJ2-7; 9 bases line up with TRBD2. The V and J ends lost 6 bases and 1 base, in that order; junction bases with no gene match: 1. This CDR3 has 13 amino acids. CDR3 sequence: CASRAGGSYEQYF. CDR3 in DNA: TGTGCCAGCAGAGCGGGGGGATCCTACGAGCAGTACTTC.

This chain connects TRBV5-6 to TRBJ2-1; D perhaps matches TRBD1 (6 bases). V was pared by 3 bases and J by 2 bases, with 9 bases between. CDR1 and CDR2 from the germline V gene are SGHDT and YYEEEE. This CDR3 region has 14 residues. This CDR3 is CASSWTVAYNEQFF. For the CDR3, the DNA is TGTGCCAGCAGCTGGACAGTAGCCTACAATGAGCAGTTCTTC.

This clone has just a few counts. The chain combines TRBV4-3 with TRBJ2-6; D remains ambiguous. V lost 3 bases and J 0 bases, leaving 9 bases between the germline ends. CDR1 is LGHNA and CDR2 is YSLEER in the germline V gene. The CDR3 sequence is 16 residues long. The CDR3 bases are TGCGCCAGCAGCCAGGCCACGGGCTCTGGGGCCAACGTCCTGACTTTC. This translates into CASSQATGSGANVLTF.

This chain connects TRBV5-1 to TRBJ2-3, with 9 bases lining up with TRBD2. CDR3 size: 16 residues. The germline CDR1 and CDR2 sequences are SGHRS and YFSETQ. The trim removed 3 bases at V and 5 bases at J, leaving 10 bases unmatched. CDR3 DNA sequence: TGCGCCAGCAGCTCCTACCTAGCGGGGTTTCAAGATACGCAGTATTTT. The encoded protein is CASSSYLAGFQDTQYF.

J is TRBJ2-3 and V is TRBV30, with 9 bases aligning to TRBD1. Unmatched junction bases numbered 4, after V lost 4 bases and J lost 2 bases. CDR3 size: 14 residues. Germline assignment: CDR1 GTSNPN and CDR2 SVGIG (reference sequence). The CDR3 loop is CAWTGTGFTDTQYF. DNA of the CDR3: TGTGCCTGGACCGGGACAGGGTTCACAGATACGCAGTATTTT.

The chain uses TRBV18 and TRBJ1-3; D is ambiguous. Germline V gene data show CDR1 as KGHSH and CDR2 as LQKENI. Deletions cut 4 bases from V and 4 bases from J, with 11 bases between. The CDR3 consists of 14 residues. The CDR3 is CASSRLTLGNTIYF. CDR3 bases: TGTGCCAGCTCACGACTTACTTTAGGAAACACCATATATTTT.

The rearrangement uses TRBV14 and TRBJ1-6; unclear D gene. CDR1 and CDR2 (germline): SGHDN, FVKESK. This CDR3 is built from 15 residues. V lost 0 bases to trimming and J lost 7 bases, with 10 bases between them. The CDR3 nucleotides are TGTGCCAGCAGCCAAGAACGGGGATCAAATTCACCCCTCCACTTT. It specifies CASSQERGSNSPLHF. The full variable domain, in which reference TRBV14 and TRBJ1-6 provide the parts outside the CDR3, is EAGVTQFPSHSVIEKGQTVTLRCDPISGHDNLYWYRRVMGKEIKFLLHFVKESKQDESGMPNNRFLAERTGGTYSTLKVQPAELEDSGVYFCASSQERGSNSPLHFGNGTRLTVT.